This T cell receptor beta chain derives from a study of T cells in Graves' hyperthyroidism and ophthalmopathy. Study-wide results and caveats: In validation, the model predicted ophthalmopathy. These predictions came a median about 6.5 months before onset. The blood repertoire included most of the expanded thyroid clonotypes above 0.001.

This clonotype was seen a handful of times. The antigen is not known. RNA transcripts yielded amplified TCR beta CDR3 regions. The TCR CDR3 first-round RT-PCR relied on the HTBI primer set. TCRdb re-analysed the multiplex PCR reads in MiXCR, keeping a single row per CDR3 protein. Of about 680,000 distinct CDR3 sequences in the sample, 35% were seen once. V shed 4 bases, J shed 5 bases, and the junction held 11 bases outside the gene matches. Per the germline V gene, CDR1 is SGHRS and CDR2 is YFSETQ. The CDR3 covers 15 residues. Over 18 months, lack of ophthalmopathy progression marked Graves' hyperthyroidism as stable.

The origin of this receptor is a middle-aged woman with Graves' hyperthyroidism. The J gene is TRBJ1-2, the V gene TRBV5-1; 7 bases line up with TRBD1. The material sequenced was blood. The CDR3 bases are TGCGCCAGCAGCCAAGACAGGGTAGGCGGGTATGGCTACACCTTC. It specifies CASSQDRVGGYGYTF.